Listed below are T cell receptor beta chains from one sample, sequenced in a study of control samples from healthy donors and cancer patients. The data were produced by immunoSEQ multiplex PCR, yet TCRdb's version contains in-frame clones alone and is incomplete. The table has approximately 120,000 clones, around 87% seen once. The sequencing input was blood. These receptor sequences come from a man aged 35 to 55 in good health. Both conserved end residues are part of each CDR3. The D gene is left open where the match is weak. Where a row states a size, it is once, few, many or the class of an expanded clone; other rows omit it.

- TRBJ2-3 TRBD2 TRBV5-1 TGCGCCAGCAGCCCCGTCGGACTAGCGGGGGGCACAGATACGCAGTATTTT CASSPVGLAGGTDTQYF
- TRBJ2-1 - TRBV7-9 TGTGCCAGCAGCGCCTCGGGGGCCCCCTACAATGAGCAGTTCTTC CASSASGAPYNEQFF
- TRBJ2-3 TRBD2 TRBV10-1 TGCGCCAGCAGTGAGGGTAGGCTAGCGGGCTACACAGATACGCAGTATTTT CASSEGRLAGYTDTQYF
- TRBJ1-1 TRBD1 TRBV19 TGTGCCAGTAGTGCGGACAGGGCGAACACTGAAGCTTTCTTT CASSADRANTEAFF
- TRBJ2-7 - TRBV6-1 TGTGCCAGCAGTGATCGTAGGGGGTACGAGCAGTACTTC CASSDRRGYEQYF
- TRBJ1-6 TRBD1 TRBV4-3 TGCGCCAGCAGTCCCTACTCTTCCGGGACAGGTTTGCACTCACCCCTCCACTTT CASSPYSSGTGLHSPLHF
- TRBJ1-1 - TRBV11-3 TGTGCCAGCAGCTTACAGATGAACACTGAAGCTTTCTTT CASSLQMNTEAFF
- TRBJ2-7 - TRBV7-2 TGTGCCAGCAGCTCTCGCTCTGGAAACTACGAGCAGTACTTC CASSSRSGNYEQYF
- TRBJ1-1 - TRBV5-6 TGTGCCAGCAGCCGTACTGACCGACTTGCGGAAGCTTTCTTT CASSRTDRLAEAFF
- TRBJ1-6 - TRBV5-8 TGTGCCAGCAGCTTGGGGAGGGGGGCCGGGGGTTCACCCCTCCACTTT CASSLGRGAGGSPLHF
- TRBJ1-2 - TRBV5-5 TGTGCCAGCAGTTTGGATGACTATGGCTACACCTTC CASSLDDYGYTF
- TRBJ2-7 - TRBV30 TGTGCCTGGAGTGTTGGGGCGTTCTACGAGCAGTACTTC CAWSVGAFYEQYF
once TRBJ2-3 - TRBV18 TGTGCCAGCTCACCAATGGGCGCAGATACGCAGTATTTT CASSPMGADTQYF
- TRBJ2-3 TRBD2 TRBV7-9 TGTGCCACGCTTGCGGGGGGTAGCACAGATACGCAGTATTTT CATLAGGSTDTQYF
- TRBJ1-6 TRBD1 TRBV6-5 TGTGCCAGCAGTTGGACAGGGGGTTCCTATAATTCACCCCTCCACTTT CASSWTGGSYNSPLHF
- TRBJ1-1 - TRBV9 TGTGCCAGCGGGGTGGGCACTGAAGCTTTCTTT CASGVGTEAFF
- TRBJ2-3 - TRBV7-9 TGTGCCAGCAGCCCGGACCGGGGCCGCACAGATACGCAGTATTTT CASSPDRGRTDTQYF
- TRBJ2-5 - TRBV4-1 TGCGCCAGCAGCCAAATTGGGCCCAGCCCCCAGTACTTC CASSQIGPSPQYF
- TRBJ1-2 TRBD1 TRBV27 TGTGCCAGCAGTTTAACACAGGGGGCGCATGGCTACACCTTC CASSLTQGAHGYTF
- TRBJ1-2 TRBD1 TRBV25-1 TGTGCCAGCAGTCGCACCACAGGGGTCTATGGCTACACCTTC CASSRTTGVYGYTF